The 27 T cell receptor beta chains reported below all come from one sample, sequenced in a study of blood T cell repertoires in COVID-19. The repertoire was sequenced with immunoSEQ multiplex PCR; TCRdb's copy has only in-frame clones and lacks some. The repertoire consists of almost 35,000 clones, with over 70% occurring once and the leading ten covering 11% to 15%. The sample taken for sequencing was peripheral blood. These receptors came from a man between 60 and 70 years old with active COVID-19.

The V gene is TRBV24-1, the J gene TRBJ2-5; 12 bases align to TRBD1. V lost 4 bases to trimming and J lost 5 bases; unmatched junction nucleotides: 13. CDR1 and CDR2 (germline): KGHDR, SFDVKD. The CDR3 length is 18 residues. The CDR3 region is CATSETGDRGQSGETQYF. CDR3 nucleotide sequence: TGTGCCACCAGTGAGACGGGGGACAGGGGGCAATCTGGGGAGACCCAGTACTTC.

The chain links TRBV7-3 to TRBJ2-3, with D uncertain. The V end was cut by 1 base, the J end by 5 bases, with 10 bases between. The CDR3 spans 14 residues. Germline lookup yields CDR1 SGHTA and CDR2 FQGTGA. The CDR3 loop reads CASSLRATIDTQYF. The CDR3 DNA reads TGTGCCAGCAGCTTAAGGGCAACGATAGATACGCAGTATTTT.

V usage is TRBV28 and J usage is TRBJ1-2; no reliable D call. The V gene lost 5 bases and the J gene lost 7 bases, with 14 bases spanning the gap. The CDR3 extends over 13 amino acids. From germline, CDR1 is MDHEN and CDR2 SYDVKM. Written as DNA, the CDR3 is TGTGCCAGCAGTCGGTCCGGTCGAAGTGGCTACACCTTC. It is translated as CASSRSGRSGYTF.

This clone was observed a few times. The V and J genes are TRBV18 and TRBJ1-1; 9 positions match TRBD1. After removal of 3 bases from V and 2 bases from J, the junction contained 4 bases not matched to a gene. Per germline, CDR1 KGHSH and CDR2 LQKENI. The CDR3 spans 15 residues. CDR3 DNA sequence: TGTGCCAGCTCACCCAGGACAGGGGTAAACACTGAAGCTTTCTTT. This sequence encodes CASSPRTGVNTEAFF.

In this sample, this clone turned up once. This sequence joins TRBV6-2 or TRBV6-3 and TRBJ2-7; 12 positions match TRBD1. V lost 2 bases to trimming and J lost 7 bases; unmatched junction nucleotides: 12. This CDR3 comprises 17 residues. Looked up from germline, CDR1 is MNHEY and CDR2 is SVGEGT. CDR3 sequence: CASSYPLGTGGAGEQYF. The DNA of the CDR3 is TGTGCCAGCAGTTACCCTCTTGGGACAGGGGGCGCGGGGGAGCAGTACTTC.

This chain joins TRBV7-9 and TRBJ2-1; D possibly corresponds to TRBD1 (6 bases). The CDR3 sequence is 16 residues long. V was shortened by 6 bases and J by 7 bases, with 22 bases between the two germline ends. Germline CDR1 and CDR2: SEHNR and FQNEAQ (reference sequence). The CDR3 sequence: CASRDTGLGTRNEQFF. CDR3 DNA sequence: TGTGCCAGCAGGGATACAGGGCTCGGTACGCGGAATGAGCAGTTCTTC.

The rearrangement joins TRBV29-1 to TRBJ2-1; the D gene is possibly TRBD1 (5 bases). Germline V gene lookup returns CDR1 SQVTM and CDR2 ANQGSEA. The CDR3 runs 16 residues. V gave up 4 bases and J gave up 0 bases, with 16 bases separating them. The CDR3 sequence is CSVGAVAGRSYNEQFF. The CDR3 DNA is TGCAGCGTTGGGGCGGTGGCAGGGCGCTCCTACAATGAGCAGTTCTTC.

The chain is built from TRBV28 and TRBJ2-1; TRBD2 is a possible D gene (6 bases). Germline CDR1 reads MDHEN; CDR2 reads SYDVKM. The germline V and J ends were trimmed by 5 bases and 9 bases, with 14 bases remaining between them. The CDR3 contains 13 residues. The CDR3 sequence is CASSPGSAAEQFF. CDR3 bases: TGTGCCAGCAGTCCCGGGAGCGCGGCTGAGCAGTTCTTC.

V is TRBV5-1 and J is TRBJ2-3; 10 nucleotides line up with TRBD2. This CDR3 is 16 amino acids long. Trimming cost V 4 bases and J 0 bases; bases outside gene matches: 5. CDR1 SGHRS and CDR2 YFSETQ come from the germline V gene. As DNA, the CDR3 is TGCGCCAGCAGCCGGACTAGCGGACCTAGCACAGATACGCAGTATTTT. It specifies CASSRTSGPSTDTQYF.

This clone has only one observation. This chain links TRBV29-1 with TRBJ2-7; 10 bases map to TRBD2. The germline CDR1 and CDR2 sequences are SQVTM and ANQGSEA. Germline trimming cut 6 bases from V and 1 base from J; bases unmatched to any gene: 6. The CDR3 is made up of 14 amino acids. CDR3 protein: CSVSGRARSYEQYF. CDR3 coding DNA: TGCAGCGTGAGCGGGAGGGCCAGGTCCTACGAGCAGTACTTC.

This clone is a singleton in its sample. The genes are TRBV27 and TRBJ1-6; 8 positions match TRBD1. V was pared by 4 bases and J by 7 bases, with 9 bases of the junction left unmatched. Germline values: CDR1 MNHEY, CDR2 SMNVEV (reference sequence). The CDR3 runs to 16 residues. CDR3 sequence reads: CASSSPRGQGNSPLHF. For the CDR3, the DNA is TGTGCCAGCAGTTCCCCCCGAGGACAGGGAAATTCACCCCTCCACTTT.

The chain joins TRBV5-4 to TRBJ2-3; a possible D gene is TRBD1 (5 bases). In germline, CDR1 is SGHNT, CDR2 YYREEE (reference sequence). The V end was cut by 2 bases, the J end by 3 bases, with 25 bases between. The CDR3 loop spans 19 amino acids. The CDR3 loop reads CASSFGVPGAAPRTDTQYF. The CDR3 DNA is TGTGCCAGCAGCTTTGGGGTCCCTGGGGCGGCCCCAAGAACAGATACGCAGTATTTT. Full variable domain (remainder filled in from reference TRBV5-4 and TRBJ2-3): ETGVTQSPTHLIKTRGQQVTLRCSSQSGHNTVSWYQQALGQGPQFIFQYYREEENGRGNFPPRFSGLQFPNYSSELNVNALELDDSALYLCASSFGVPGAAPRTDTQYFGPGTRLTVL.

The chain recombines TRBV13 with TRBJ2-3; 8 nucleotides align to TRBD1. Germline values: CDR1 PRHDT, CDR2 FYEKMQ (reference sequence). The CDR3 has 15 residues. The ends lost 4 bases at V and 2 bases at J; junction bases unmatched: 5. This CDR3 is CASSSRQGPTDTQYF. CDR3 DNA: TGTGCCAGCAGCTCTCGACAGGGGCCCACAGATACGCAGTATTTT.

This clone has only one observation. The chain is built from TRBV4-1 and TRBJ1-3, with 8 bases lining up with TRBD1. Trimming took 3 bases from V and 8 from J; bases not matched to a gene: 12. Per the germline V gene, CDR1 is MGHRA and CDR2 is YSYEKL. The CDR3 totals 16 residues. Here the CDR3 DNA reads TGCGCCAGCAGCCAGGCCAAGGACAGGGTTCGGGACACCATATATTTT. Translating it yields CASSQAKDRVRDTIYF.

This chain uses TRBV19 with TRBJ1-5, with D perhaps TRBD1 (5 bases). The CDR3 totals 13 residues. The V gene lost 8 bases and the J gene lost 6 bases, with 14 bases spanning the gap. In germline, CDR1 is LNHDA, CDR2 SQIVND (reference sequence). The CDR3 loop is CASATGGVQPQHF. CDR3 nucleotide sequence: TGTGCCAGTGCCACGGGGGGGGTTCAGCCCCAGCATTTT.

The chain couples TRBV11-2 to TRBJ2-7, with TRBD1 matching 9 bases. The CDR3 is made up of 15 amino acids. The trim removed 5 bases at V and 4 bases at J, leaving 9 bases unmatched. Germline CDR1 SGHAT, CDR2 FQNNGV. The CDR3 here is CASSPGTGWSYEQYF. The CDR3 DNA follows: TGTGCCAGCAGCCCGGGGACAGGGTGGTCGTACGAGCAGTACTTC. The full variable domain, completed using reference TRBV11-2 and TRBJ2-7, is EAGVAQSPRYKIIEKRQSVAFWCNPISGHATLYWYQQILGQGPKLLIQFQNNGVVDDSQLPKDRFSAERLKGVDSTLKIQPAKLEDSAVYLCASSPGTGWSYEQYFGPGTRLTVT.

J is TRBJ2-3 and V is TRBV11-2; maybe TRBD1 (5 bases). CDR1 is SGHAT, CDR2 FQNNGV, per germline. The CDR3 contains 14 residues. Trimming took 1 base from V and 0 from J, leaving 5 bases between them. The CDR3 DNA reads as TGTGCCAGCAGCTTAGCAGGGAGCACAGATACGCAGTATTTT. This codes for CASSLAGSTDTQYF.

This clone turned up a few times. The chain recombines TRBV19 with TRBJ2-7, with 11 bases lining up with TRBD1. The CDR3 has 15 amino acids. The germline V gene encodes CDR1 LNHDA and CDR2 SQIVND (reference sequence). Losses at the gene ends were 5 bases for V and 2 bases for J; bases not matched to a gene: 5. This CDR3 is CASSAAGQGAYEQYF. CDR3 sequence (DNA): TGTGCCAGTAGTGCCGCGGGACAGGGGGCCTACGAGCAGTACTTC.

This clone has more than one count but fewer than ten. V gene TRBV7-3 combines with J gene TRBJ1-6, with D possibly matching TRBD1 (5 bases). The V and J ends lost 1 base and 7 bases respectively, with 11 bases between them. The CDR3 contains 15 residues. CDR1 is SGHTA, CDR2 FQGTGA, per germline. CDR3 nucleotide sequence: TGTGCCAGCAGCTTAAATGGGGCGGTGAATTCACCCCTCCACTTT. Protein product: CASSLNGAVNSPLHF.

V and J are TRBV6-5 and TRBJ2-7; TRBD1 is a possible D gene (5 bases). Trimming removed 11 bases at V and 6 bases at J, with 17 bases between. Germline loops: CDR1 MNHEY, CDR2 SVGAGI. This CDR3 spans 12 amino acids. CDR3 coding DNA: TGTGCCTCCTGGGGCCTCCCAGGCGAGCAGTACTTC. As protein: CASWGLPGEQYF.

The genes are TRBV5-1 and TRBJ2-3, with D maybe TRBD1 (8 bases). Germline CDR1 is SGHRS and CDR2 is YFSETQ. The ends were cut back, 0 bases at V and 1 base at J, with 12 bases in the middle. This CDR3 is 16 amino acids long. CDR3: CASSLGQGRGTDTQYF. For the CDR3, the DNA is TGCGCCAGCAGCTTGGGACAGGGGAGGGGCACAGATACGCAGTATTTT.

The genes are TRBV5-5 and TRBJ1-5, with 9 bases identical to TRBD1. Losses at the gene ends were 2 bases for V and 0 bases for J; bases not matched to a gene: 9. Germline assignment: CDR1 SGHKS and CDR2 YYEKEE (reference sequence). The CDR3 length is 18 residues. Here the CDR3 DNA reads TGTGCCAGCAGCTTAAGTACAGGGGGCATGGGTAGCAATCAGCCCCAGCATTTT. Translation gives CASSLSTGGMGSNQPQHF.

This chain joins TRBV28 and TRBJ2-1, with 8 bases aligning to TRBD2. The CDR3 has 13 residues. V trimming: 7 bases; J trimming: 5 bases; junction bases outside the gene matches: 4. Germline loops: CDR1 MDHEN, CDR2 SYDVKM. CDR3 nucleotides: TGTGCCAGCATAGGGACTAGTCACAATGAGCAGTTCTTC. Translation gives CASIGTSHNEQFF.

This chain's CDR3 is CASSSLWDSAYEQYF. CDR3 in DNA: TGTGCCAGCAGCTCGCTTTGGGACAGTGCCTACGAGCAGTACTTC. This rearrangement joins TRBV5-5 to TRBJ2-7; TRBD1 aligns across 7 bases. This CDR3 contains 15 residues. Germline CDR1 SGHKS, CDR2 YYEKEE (reference sequence). V lost 3 bases and J lost 2; bases outside the gene matches: 8. Full variable domain (remainder filled in from reference TRBV5-5 and TRBJ2-7): DAGVTQSPTHLIKTRGQQVTLRCSPISGHKSVSWYQQVLGQGPQFIFQYYEKEERGRGNFPDRFSARQFPNYSSELNVNALLLGDSALYLCASSSLWDSAYEQYFGPGTRLTVT.

The V gene is TRBV27, the J gene TRBJ1-4; D is unclear. The CDR3 totals 15 residues. CDR1 and CDR2 from the germline V gene are MNHEY and SMNVEV (reference sequence). The germline V and J ends were trimmed by 6 bases and 5 bases, with 16 bases remaining between them. The CDR3, as DNA: TGTGCCAGCAGCTACACCAGAGGGCGCAATGAAAAACTGTTTTTT. Translating gives CASSYTRGRNEKLFF. Together with reference TRBV27 and TRBJ1-4, the CDR3 gives the full variable domain: EAQVTQNPRYLITVTGKKLTVTCSQNMNHEYMSWYRQDPGLGLRQIYYSMNVEVTDKGDVPEGYKVSRKEKRNFPLILESPSPNQTSLYFCASSYTRGRNEKLFFGSGTQLSVL.

V is TRBV7-8 and J is TRBJ2-4; the D is unclear. The CDR3 covers 13 residues. V was clipped by 8 bases and J by 5 bases, with 13 bases between them. Germline V gene lookup returns CDR1 SGHVS and CDR2 FQNEAQ. CDR3 region: CASGSVAQNIQYF. The CDR3 DNA sequence: TGTGCCAGCGGCTCGGTTGCTCAAAACATTCAGTACTTC.

The DNA for the CDR3 is TGTGCCAGCAGCTTAGCTCCCGGCTACGAGCAGTACTTC. It translates to CASSLAPGYEQYF. The rearrangement joins TRBV7-2 to TRBJ2-7; D not certain. There are 13 residues in the CDR3. CDR1 and CDR2 (germline): SGHTA, FQGNSA. The V end lost 0 bases, the J end lost 3 bases, and 6 bases lay between the germline ends.